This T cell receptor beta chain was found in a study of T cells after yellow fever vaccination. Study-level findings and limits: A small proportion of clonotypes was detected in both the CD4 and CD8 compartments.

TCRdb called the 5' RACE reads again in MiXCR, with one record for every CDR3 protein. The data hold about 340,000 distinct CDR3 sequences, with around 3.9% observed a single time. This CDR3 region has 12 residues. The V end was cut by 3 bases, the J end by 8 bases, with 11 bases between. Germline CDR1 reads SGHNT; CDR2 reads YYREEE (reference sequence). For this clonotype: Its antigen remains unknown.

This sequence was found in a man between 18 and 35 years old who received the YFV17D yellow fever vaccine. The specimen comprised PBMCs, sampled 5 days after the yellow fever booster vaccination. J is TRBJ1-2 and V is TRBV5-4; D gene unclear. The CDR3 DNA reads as TGTGCCAGCAGCTCTGAGCAGGCGGGCTACACCTTC. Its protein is CASSSEQAGYTF. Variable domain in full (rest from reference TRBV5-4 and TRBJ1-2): ETGVTQSPTHLIKTRGQQVTLRCSSQSGHNTVSWYQQALGQGPQFIFQYYREEENGRGNFPPRFSGLQFPNYSSELNVNALELDDSALYLCASSSEQAGYTFGSGTRLTVV.